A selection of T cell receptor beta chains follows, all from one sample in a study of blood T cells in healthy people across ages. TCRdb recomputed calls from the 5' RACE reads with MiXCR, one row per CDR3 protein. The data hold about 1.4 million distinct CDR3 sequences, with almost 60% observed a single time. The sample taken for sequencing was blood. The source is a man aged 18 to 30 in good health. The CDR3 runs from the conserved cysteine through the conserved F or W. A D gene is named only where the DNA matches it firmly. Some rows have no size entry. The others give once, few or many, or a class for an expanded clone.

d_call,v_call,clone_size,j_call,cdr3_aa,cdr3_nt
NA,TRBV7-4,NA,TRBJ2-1,CASSLSPLVDEQFF,TGTGCCAGCAGCTTATCCCCCTTAGTCGATGAGCAGTTCTTC
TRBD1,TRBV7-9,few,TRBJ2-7,CASSSTPGTGVYEQYF,TGTGCCAGCAGCTCGACCCCCGGGACAGGAGTATACGAGCAGTACTTC
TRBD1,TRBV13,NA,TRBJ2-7,CASSPLGQGRSYEQYF,TGTGCCAGCAGCCCCCTAGGACAGGGGAGATCCTACGAGCAGTACTTC
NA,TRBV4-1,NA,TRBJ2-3,CASSPLEADTQYF,TGCGCCAGCAGCCCACTGGAGGCGGATACGCAGTATTTT
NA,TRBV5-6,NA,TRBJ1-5,CASSSGPTGYGQPQHF,TGTGCCAGCAGCTCGGGTCCCACAGGGTACGGTCAGCCCCAGCATTTT
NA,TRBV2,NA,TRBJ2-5,CASSARLQMTQYF,TGTGCCAGCAGTGCCAGGTTGCAGATGACCCAGTACTTC
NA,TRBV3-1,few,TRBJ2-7,CASSHVPYEQYF,TGTGCCAGCAGCCACGTACCCTACGAGCAGTACTTC
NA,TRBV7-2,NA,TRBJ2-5,CASRPLVGEETQYF,TGTGCCAGCAGGCCCTTAGTGGGAGAAGAGACCCAGTACTTC
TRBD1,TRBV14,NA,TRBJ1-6,CASSWTGGSPLHF,TGTGCCAGCAGCTGGACAGGGGGTTCACCCCTCCACTTT
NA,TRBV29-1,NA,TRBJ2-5,CSVSGRDRPYVQYF,TGCAGCGTTTCCGGCAGGGATCGTCCCTACGTGCAGTACTTC
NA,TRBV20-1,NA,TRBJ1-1,CRSLGSTEAFF,TGCAGGAGTCTGGGGTCCACTGAAGCTTTCTTT
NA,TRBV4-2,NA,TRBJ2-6,CASSHGVGGANVLTF,TGTGCCAGCAGCCACGGGGTAGGAGGGGCCAACGTCCTGACTTTC
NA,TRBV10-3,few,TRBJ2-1,CAISVEQTYNEQFF,TGTGCCATCAGTGTAGAACAGACCTACAATGAGCAGTTCTTC
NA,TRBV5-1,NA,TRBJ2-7,CACSAGQTLYEQYF,NA
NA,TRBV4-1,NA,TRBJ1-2,CASSQDGGVAANYGYTF,TGCGCCAGCAGCCAAGATGGCGGGGTGGCCGCTAACTATGGCTACACCTTC
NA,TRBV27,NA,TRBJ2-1,CASSFFHRDNEQFF,TGTGCCAGCAGTTTCTTCCACAGGGACAATGAGCAGTTCTTC
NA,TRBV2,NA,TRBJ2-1,CASSGDHFYNEQFF,TGTGCCAGCAGTGGGGACCATTTCTACAATGAGCAGTTCTTC
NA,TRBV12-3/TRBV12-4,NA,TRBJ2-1,CAGSFGKSSYEQFF,TGTGCCGGCAGTTTCGGGAAAAGCTCCTACGAGCAGTTCTTC
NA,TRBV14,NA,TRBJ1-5,CASSQDRQPQHF,TGTGCCAGCAGCCAAGATCGTCAGCCCCAGCATTTT
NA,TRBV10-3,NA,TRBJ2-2,CAISEARMSTTGELFF,TGTGCCATCAGTGAGGCACGTATGTCAACCACCGGGGAGCTGTTTTTT
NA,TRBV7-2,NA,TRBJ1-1,CASSSAAGTYTEAFF,TGTGCCAGCAGCTCCGCTGCGGGGACATACACTGAAGCTTTCTTT
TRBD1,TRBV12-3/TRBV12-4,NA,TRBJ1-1,CASSHRGMNTEAFF,TGTGCCAGCAGCCACAGGGGGATGAACACTGAAGCTTTCTTT
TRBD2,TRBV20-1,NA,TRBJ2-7,CSARGRSGSYEQYF,TGCAGTGCTAGAGGTCGGAGCGGGAGTTACGAGCAGTACTTC
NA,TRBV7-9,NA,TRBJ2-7,CASSSETGADEQYF,TGTGCCAGCAGCTCGGAGACAGGTGCCGACGAGCAGTACTTC
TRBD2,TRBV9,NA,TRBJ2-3,CASSYSGSSGGASSTDTQYF,TGTGCCAGCAGCTATAGCGGCTCTAGCGGGGGGGCCTCAAGCACAGATACGCAGTATTTT
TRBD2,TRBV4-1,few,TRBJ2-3,CASSPVAGADTQYF,TGCGCCAGCAGCCCTGTAGCGGGGGCAGATACGCAGTATTTT
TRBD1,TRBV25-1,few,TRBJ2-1,CASSDRRQGVANEQFF,TGTGCCAGCAGTGACCGACGACAGGGTGTCGCGAATGAGCAGTTCTTC
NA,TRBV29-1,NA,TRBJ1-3,CSVEEGADKGNTIYF,TGCAGCGTGGAGGAGGGAGCGGATAAGGGAAACACCATATATTTT
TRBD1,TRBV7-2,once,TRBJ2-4,CASSSTGNPGKNIQYF,TGTGCCAGCAGCTCGACAGGGAATCCGGGCAAAAACATTCAGTACTTC
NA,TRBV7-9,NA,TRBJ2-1,CASSPRATGHYNEQFF,TGTGCCAGCAGCCCCAGGGCGACGGGACACTACAATGAGCAGTTCTTC
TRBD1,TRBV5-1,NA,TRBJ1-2,CASSLTQGGTNYGYTF,TGCGCCAGCAGCTTGACCCAGGGGGGAACTAACTATGGCTACACCTTC
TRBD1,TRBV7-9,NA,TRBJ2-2,CASSLLTGTGNTGELFF,TGTGCCAGCAGCTTACTTACCGGGACAGGGAACACCGGGGAGCTGTTTTTT
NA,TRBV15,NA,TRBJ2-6,CATSRVSNVLTF,TGTGCCACCAGCAGAGTTTCCAACGTCCTGACTTTC
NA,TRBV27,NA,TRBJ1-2,CATTGPDYGYTF,TGTGCCACCACGGGACCGGACTATGGCTACACCTTC
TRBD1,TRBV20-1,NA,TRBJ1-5,CSARRRQGASNQPQHF,TGCAGTGCTAGAAGGAGACAGGGGGCCAGCAATCAGCCCCAGCATTTT
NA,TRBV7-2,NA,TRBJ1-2,CASSPLQSGYTF,TGTGCCAGCAGCCCCCTACAGAGCGGCTACACCTTC
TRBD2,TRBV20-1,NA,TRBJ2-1,CSASTGWTSDNYNEQFF,TGCAGTGCTAGTACGGGGTGGACTAGCGATAACTACAATGAGCAGTTCTTC
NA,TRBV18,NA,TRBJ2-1,CASSRYSQSFYNEQFF,TGTGCCAGCTCACGTTACTCACAATCATTCTACAATGAGCAGTTCTTC
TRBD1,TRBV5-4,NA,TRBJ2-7,CASSTTGVAYEQYF,TGTGCCAGCAGCACGACAGGGGTGGCCTACGAGCAGTACTTC
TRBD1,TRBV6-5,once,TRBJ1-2,CASSYTDREAYGYTF,TGTGCCAGCAGTTACACAGACAGGGAGGCCTATGGCTACACCTTC
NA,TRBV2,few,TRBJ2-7,CASRAIEGPEQYF,TGTGCCAGCAGGGCAATAGAAGGTCCCGAGCAGTACTTC
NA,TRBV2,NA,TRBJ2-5,CASRASVLQETQYF,TGTGCCAGCAGAGCTAGCGTTTTACAAGAGACCCAGTACTTC
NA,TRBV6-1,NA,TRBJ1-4,CASSGIGGDEKLFF,TGTGCCAGCAGTGGGATAGGGGGTGATGAAAAACTGTTTTTT
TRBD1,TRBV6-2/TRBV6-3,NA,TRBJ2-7,CASSSGTGVEQYF,TGTGCCAGCAGTTCCGGGACAGGGGTCGAGCAGTACTTC
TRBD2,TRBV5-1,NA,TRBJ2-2,CASSPIAGESGELFF,TGCGCCAGCAGCCCAATAGCGGGAGAGTCCGGGGAGCTGTTTTTT
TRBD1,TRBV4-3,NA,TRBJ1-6,CASSQDRGPGAPLHF,TGCGCCAGCAGCCAAGACAGGGGGCCGGGTGCACCCCTCCACTTT
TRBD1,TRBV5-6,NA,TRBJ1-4,CASSQRQGLSEKLFF,TGTGCCAGCAGCCAGCGACAGGGGTTGAGTGAAAAACTGTTTTTT
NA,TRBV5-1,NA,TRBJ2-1,CASSLRDRFYNGQFF,TGCGCCAGCAGTTTGCGCGACAGATTCTACAATGGGCAGTTCTTC
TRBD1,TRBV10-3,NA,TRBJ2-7,CAVSIQGASYEQYF,TGTGCCGTCAGCATACAGGGGGCTTCCTACGAGCAGTACTTC
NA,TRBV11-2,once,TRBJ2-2,CASSLGTTTGELFF,TGTGCCAGCAGCTTAGGGACTACCACCGGGGAGCTGTTTTTT
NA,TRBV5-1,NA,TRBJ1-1,CASSGGAPEAFF,TGCGCCAGCAGCGGCGGGGCACCTGAAGCTTTCTTT
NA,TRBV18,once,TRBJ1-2,CASSTTGTSGYTF,TGTGCCAGCTCGACGACGGGTACTAGTGGCTACACCTTC
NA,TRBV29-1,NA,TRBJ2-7,CSVPGVSPYEQYF,TGCAGCGTTCCCGGGGTCAGCCCCTACGAGCAGTACTTC